This entry lists 9 T cell receptor beta chains sequenced from one sample in a study of blood T cell repertoires in COVID-19. Clones were read by immunoSEQ multiplex PCR, and TCRdb kept only the in-frame ones, dropping some. The table records tens of thousands of clones, 70% to 90% of them present only once. Specimen: peripheral blood. These receptor sequences come from a human donor in a cohort sampled during active COVID-19.

This clone appeared a few times. DNA of the CDR3: TGTGCCACCAGCAGGGGTTCTCTTATAGGAGACGAGCAGTACTTC. This gives the protein CATSRGSLIGDEQYF. This sequence joins TRBV15 and TRBJ2-7; D gene uncertain. This CDR3 is built from 15 residues. CDR1 is LNHNV, CDR2 YYDKDF, per germline (reference sequence). V was clipped by 3 bases and J by 5 bases, with 17 bases between them.

Comments on this clone: One junction end disagrees with the germline gene, perhaps due to a read error. CDR3 sequence (DNA): TGTGCCACCAGCCGGGGACAGGGGATTCGCTACACCTTC. It encodes CATSRGQGIRYTF. The chain employs TRBV3-1 (or the pseudogene TRBV3-2) and TRBJ1-2, with 10 bases identical to TRBD1. Germline CDR1 is LGHDT and CDR2 is YNNKEL (reference sequence). CDR3 length equals 13 residues.

The rearrangement joins TRBV11-3 to TRBJ2-5; D remains ambiguous. Germline assignment: CDR1 SGHNT and CDR2 YENEEA. V gave up 5 bases and J gave up 2 bases, with 15 bases separating them. This CDR3 has 15 residues. CDR3 protein: CASSPSWRSQETQYF. In nucleotides, the CDR3 is TGTGCCAGCAGCCCGTCGTGGCGGTCGCAAGAGACCCAGTACTTC.

The rearrangement joins TRBV4-2 to TRBJ1-3; D unclear. Between the trimmed V and J ends, which lost 0 bases and 4 bases, there was a span of 7 bases. The germline gives CDR1 LGHNA, CDR2 YNFKEQ. This CDR3 has 14 residues. The CDR3 reads CASSQEQVGNTIYF. Written as DNA, the CDR3 is TGTGCCAGCAGCCAAGAGCAGGTGGGAAACACCATATATTTT.

V gene TRBV28 combines with J gene TRBJ2-7; 8 bases agree with TRBD2. The CDR3 consists of 14 residues. The ends lost 5 bases at V and 2 bases at J; junction bases unmatched: 5. The V gene's germline CDR1 is MDHEN and CDR2 SYDVKM. The CDR3 coding sequence is TGTGCCAGCAGTCCGGCGGGGGGTCCCTACGAGCAGTACTTC. It is translated as CASSPAGGPYEQYF.

The genes are TRBV15 and TRBJ2-5, with D tentatively TRBD2 (6 bases). Trimming shortened V by 5 bases and J by 5 bases, and 15 bases separated the two germline ends. The CDR3 has 14 amino acids. Germline V CDR1 and CDR2: LNHNV, YYDKDF (reference sequence). The CDR3, as DNA: TGTGCCACCAGCTTACGGACTCGGGGGGAGACCCAGTACTTC. Translation: CATSLRTRGETQYF.

The J gene is TRBJ2-7, the V gene TRBV18, with 9 bases that match TRBD1. J gave up 4 bases and V 2 bases, and 6 bases lay outside the gene matches. The CDR3 is 15 amino acids. Germline CDR1 and CDR2: KGHSH and LQKENI. The CDR3 is CASSPGTGRVYEQYF. CDR3 bases: TGTGCCAGCTCACCAGGGACAGGGCGCGTTTACGAGCAGTACTTC.

The chain combines TRBV9 with TRBJ2-3; no reliable D call. From germline, CDR1 is SGDLS and CDR2 YYNGEE. Trimming took 0 bases from V and 0 from J, leaving 5 bases between them. This CDR3 is 14 amino acids long. CDR3 sequence: CASSVDFSTDTQYF. In DNA, the CDR3 is TGTGCCAGCAGCGTAGACTTCAGCACAGATACGCAGTATTTT.

The chain joins TRBV24-1 to TRBJ1-1; TRBD1 matches at 8 bases. Trimming at V came to 8 bases and at J to 3 bases, leaving 16 bases not matched to a gene. Germline values: CDR1 KGHDR, CDR2 SFDVKD. The CDR3 spans 17 residues. The CDR3 nucleotides are TGTGCCACCATTAACAGGTCCTCAGGGGGCAAGGACACTGAAGCTTTCTTT. This translates into CATINRSSGGKDTEAFF.